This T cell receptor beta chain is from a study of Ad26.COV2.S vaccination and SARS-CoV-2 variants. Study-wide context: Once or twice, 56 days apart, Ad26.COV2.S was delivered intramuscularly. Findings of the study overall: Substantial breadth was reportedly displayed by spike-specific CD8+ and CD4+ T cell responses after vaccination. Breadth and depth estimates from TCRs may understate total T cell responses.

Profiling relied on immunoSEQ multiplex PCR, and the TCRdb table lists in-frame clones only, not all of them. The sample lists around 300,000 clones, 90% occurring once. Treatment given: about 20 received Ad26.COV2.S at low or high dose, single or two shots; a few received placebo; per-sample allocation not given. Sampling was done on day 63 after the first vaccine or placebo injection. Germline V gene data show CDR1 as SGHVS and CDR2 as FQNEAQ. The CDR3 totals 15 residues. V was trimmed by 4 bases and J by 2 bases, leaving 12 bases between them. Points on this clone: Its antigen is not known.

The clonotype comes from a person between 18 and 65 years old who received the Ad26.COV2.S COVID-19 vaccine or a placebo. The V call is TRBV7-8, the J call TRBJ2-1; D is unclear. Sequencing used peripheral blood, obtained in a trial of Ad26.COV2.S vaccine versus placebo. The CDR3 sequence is CASSSSSGTYNEQFF. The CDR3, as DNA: TGTGCCAGCAGCTCTTCTAGTGGAACCTACAATGAGCAGTTCTTC.